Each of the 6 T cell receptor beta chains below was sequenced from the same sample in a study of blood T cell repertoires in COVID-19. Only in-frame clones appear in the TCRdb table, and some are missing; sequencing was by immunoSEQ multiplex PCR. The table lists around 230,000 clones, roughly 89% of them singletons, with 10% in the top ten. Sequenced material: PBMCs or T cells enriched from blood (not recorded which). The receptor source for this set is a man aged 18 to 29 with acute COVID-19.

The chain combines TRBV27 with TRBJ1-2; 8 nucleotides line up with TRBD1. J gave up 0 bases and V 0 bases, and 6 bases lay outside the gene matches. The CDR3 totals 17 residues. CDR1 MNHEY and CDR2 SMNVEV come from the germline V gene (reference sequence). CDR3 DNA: TGTGCCAGCAGTTTATCGTGGGGACAGGCGACTAACTATGGCTACACCTTC. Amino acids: CASSLSWGQATNYGYTF.

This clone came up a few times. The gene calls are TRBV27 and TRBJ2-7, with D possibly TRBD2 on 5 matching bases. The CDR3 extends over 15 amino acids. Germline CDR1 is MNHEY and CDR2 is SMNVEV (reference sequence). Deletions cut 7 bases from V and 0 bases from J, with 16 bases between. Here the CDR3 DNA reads TGTGCCAGCATCGTTCGGGGAATAGGCTCCTACGAGCAGTACTTC. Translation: CASIVRGIGSYEQYF.

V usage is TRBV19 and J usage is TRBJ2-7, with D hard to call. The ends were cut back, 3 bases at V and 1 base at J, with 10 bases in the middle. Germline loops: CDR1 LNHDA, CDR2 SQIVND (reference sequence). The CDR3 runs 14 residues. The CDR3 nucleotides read TGTGCCAGTAGTATGCAGGCTACGTCCTACGAGCAGTACTTC. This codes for CASSMQATSYEQYF.

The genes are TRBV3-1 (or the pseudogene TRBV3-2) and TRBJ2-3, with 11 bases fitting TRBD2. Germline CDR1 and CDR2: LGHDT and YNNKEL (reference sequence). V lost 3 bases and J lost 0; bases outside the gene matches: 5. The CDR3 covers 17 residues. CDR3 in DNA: TGTGCCAGCAGCCAGACTAGCGGGGTTCCTAGCACAGATACGCAGTATTTT. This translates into CASSQTSGVPSTDTQYF.

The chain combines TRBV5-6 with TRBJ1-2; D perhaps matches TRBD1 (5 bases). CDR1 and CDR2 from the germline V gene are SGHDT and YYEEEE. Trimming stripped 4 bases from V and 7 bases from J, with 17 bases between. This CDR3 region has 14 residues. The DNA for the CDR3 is TGTGCCAGCAGCAAAATTAGGTTCGGGGGTGGCTACACCTTC. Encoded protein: CASSKIRFGGGYTF.

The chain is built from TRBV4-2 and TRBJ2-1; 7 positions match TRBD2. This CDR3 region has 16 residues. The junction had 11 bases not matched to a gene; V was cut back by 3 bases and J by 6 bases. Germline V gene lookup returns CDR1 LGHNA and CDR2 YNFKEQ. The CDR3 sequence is CASSHRLAGEGNEQFF. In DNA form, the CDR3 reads TGTGCCAGCAGCCACCGTTTGGCGGGAGAGGGCAATGAGCAGTTCTTC.